A few counts support the clone carrying this T cell receptor (beta chain). What it recognizes is unknown. This CDR3 has 15 amino acids. The germline V gene encodes CDR1 SGHTA and CDR2 FQGNSA. Trimming left V 6 bases short and J 1 base short, with 12 bases between. The data belong to a study of cytomegalovirus exposure and HLA in healthy donors. Study-level background: The study placed approximately 81% of its approximately 400 genotyped donors in the Caucasian-associated ancestry cluster. General observations from the study: Presence/absence analyses took donor sequencing depth as roughly uniform. A few of the chains that were CMV-associated were confirmed in vitro to be specific for CMV antigens. In most subjects, TCR beta sequences reportedly gave accurate predictions of HLA-A and HLA-B alleles.

Amplification used 60 Vbeta primers and 13 Jbeta primers. The assay was immunoSEQ multiplex PCR, and TCRdb's table has in-frame clones only and misses some. Of about 160,000 clones listed, roughly 87% were seen once; the top ten hold about 0.85%. This chain connects TRBV7-2 to TRBJ2-2, with D possibly being TRBD2 (7 bases). The receptor was derived from a woman aged 25 to 39 in good health and CMV-seronegative. What was sequenced was PBMCs. DNA of the CDR3: TGTGCCAGCAGTCGCGGGGGCCTGAACACCGGGGAGCTGTTTTTT. This sequence encodes CASSRGGLNTGELFF. The full variable domain, its missing parts supplied by reference TRBV7-2 and TRBJ2-2, is GAGVSQSPSNKVTEKGKDVELRCDPISGHTALYWYRQSLGQGLEFLIYFQGNSAPDKSGLPSDRFSAERTGGSVSTLTIQRTQQEDSAVYLCASSRGGLNTGELFFGEGSRLTVL.